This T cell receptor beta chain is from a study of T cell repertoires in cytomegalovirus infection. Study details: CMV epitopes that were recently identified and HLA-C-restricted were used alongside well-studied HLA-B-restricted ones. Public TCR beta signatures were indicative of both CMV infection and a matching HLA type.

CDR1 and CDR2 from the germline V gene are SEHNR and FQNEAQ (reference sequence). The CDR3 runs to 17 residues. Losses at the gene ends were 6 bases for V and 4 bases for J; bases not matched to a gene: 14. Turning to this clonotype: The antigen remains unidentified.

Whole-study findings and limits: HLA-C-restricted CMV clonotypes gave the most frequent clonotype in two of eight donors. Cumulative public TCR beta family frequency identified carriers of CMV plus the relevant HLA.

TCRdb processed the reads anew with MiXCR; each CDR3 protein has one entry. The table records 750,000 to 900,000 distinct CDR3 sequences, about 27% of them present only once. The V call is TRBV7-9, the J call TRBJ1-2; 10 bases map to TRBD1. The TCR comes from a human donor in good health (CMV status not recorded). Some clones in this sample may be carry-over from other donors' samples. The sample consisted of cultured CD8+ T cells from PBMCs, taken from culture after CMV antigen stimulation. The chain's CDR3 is CASSLRDRGHRFYGYTF. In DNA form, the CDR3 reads TGTGCCAGCAGTCTCCGGGACAGGGGTCATCGGTTCTATGGCTACACCTTC.